A single sample is the source of the 15 T cell receptor beta chains below, sequenced in a study of PD-1 blockade in classical Hodgkin lymphoma. All patients experienced relapse after autologous stem cell transplantation, and brentuximab vedotin exposure was variable. The data were produced by immunoSEQ multiplex PCR, yet TCRdb's version contains in-frame clones alone and is incomplete. Of about 24,000 clones in the sample, about 86% were seen once. Sample: peripheral blood mononuclear cells (PBMCs), taken before the second cycle of nivolumab. Receptor source: a human donor with classical Hodgkin lymphoma.

The chain uses TRBV25-1 and TRBJ1-1; possibly TRBD1 for D (5 bases). The CDR3 totals 13 residues. V lost 3 bases and J lost 9, with 14 bases in between. CDR1 is MGHDK, CDR2 SYGVNS, per germline. The CDR3 loop is CASSDLRGGKAFF. The DNA for the CDR3 is TGTGCCAGCAGTGATTTGAGGGGAGGAAAAGCTTTCTTT.

In DNA, the CDR3 is TGTGCCAGCAGCTCCGGACCGCGAGGGACTAGCGGCGTGTTGTCCTACGAGCAGTACTTC. Its protein is CASSSGPRGTSGVLSYEQYF. This chain joins TRBV5-8 and TRBJ2-7; 11 positions agree with TRBD2. V lost 3 bases and J lost 1; bases outside the gene matches: 18. Germline V gene lookup returns CDR1 SGHTS and CDR2 YDEGEE. The CDR3 consists of 20 residues.

The chain joins TRBV19 to TRBJ2-6, with D maybe TRBD1 (6 bases). From germline, CDR1 is LNHDA and CDR2 SQIVND (reference sequence). The V end lost 1 base, the J end lost 4 bases, and 14 bases lay between the germline ends. This CDR3 contains 17 residues. CDR3 in amino acids: CASSIGRTGSGANVLTF. As DNA, the CDR3 is TGTGCCAGTAGTATAGGCAGAACAGGGTCCGGGGCCAACGTCCTGACTTTC.

DNA of the CDR3: TGCGCCAGCAGTGGGACTAGCGGGAGGGGAGAGCAGTACTTC. As protein: CASSGTSGRGEQYF. The rearrangement links TRBV10-2 to TRBJ2-7; 15 bases agree with TRBD2. This CDR3 is 14 amino acids long. With 4 bases clipped from V and 7 bases from J, the junction kept 2 bases outside the gene matches. Germline V gene sequence: CDR1 WSHSY, CDR2 SAAADI.

The chain combines TRBV27 with TRBJ2-1; 10 nucleotides agree with TRBD2. V lost 7 bases and J lost 4; bases outside the gene matches: 4. The germline gives CDR1 MNHEY, CDR2 SMNVEV (reference sequence). The CDR3 extends over 14 amino acids. This CDR3 reads CASKLAGTYNEQFF. CDR3 coding DNA: TGTGCCAGCAAACTAGCGGGGACATACAATGAGCAGTTCTTC.

V and J are TRBV6-5 and TRBJ1-1; D not certain. The length of the CDR3 is 15 residues. Germline CDR1 MNHEY, CDR2 SVGAGI. Trimming removed 4 bases from V and 6 bases from J, with 18 bases in between. In DNA, the CDR3 is TGTGCCAGCAGTTGGGGTGACAATGGAGGCGCTGAAGCTTTCTTT. Encoded protein: CASSWGDNGGAEAFF.

The chain combines TRBV30 with TRBJ1-2; D is possibly TRBD1 (6 bases). V lost 2 bases and J lost 2, with 18 bases in between. The CDR3 runs to 16 residues. Germline V gene data show CDR1 as GTSNPN and CDR2 as SVGIG (reference sequence). The chain's CDR3 is CAWSPRTGSLNYGYTF. CDR3 in DNA: TGTGCCTGGAGTCCCCGAACAGGGTCTCTAAACTATGGCTACACCTTC.

This CDR3 reads CASSLSARGGGRATEAFF. The CDR3 DNA sequence: TGTGCCAGCAGCTTGTCAGCACGAGGGGGCGGGCGGGCGACTGAAGCTTTCTTT. The chain links TRBV5-8 to TRBJ1-1; 7 bases match TRBD1. The germline V gene encodes CDR1 SGHTS and CDR2 YDEGEE. The trim removed 1 base at V and 5 bases at J, leaving 17 bases unmatched. The CDR3 loop spans 18 amino acids.

The chain is built from TRBV7-9 and TRBJ2-7; 7 bases align to TRBD2. The CDR3 has 17 amino acids. From germline, CDR1 is SEHNR and CDR2 FQNEAQ (reference sequence). Unmatched junction bases numbered 14, after V lost 2 bases and J lost 4 bases. The CDR3 here is CASSLFQAAGRPYEQYF. CDR3 DNA: TGTGCCAGCAGCTTATTCCAAGCAGCGGGACGGCCGTACGAGCAGTACTTC.

The V call is TRBV7-2, the J call TRBJ2-2; D unclear. V lost 7 bases to trimming and J lost 2 bases, with 17 bases between them. The CDR3 covers 16 residues. In germline, CDR1 is SGHTA, CDR2 FQGNSA. In DNA, the CDR3 is TGTGCCAGCATACGGCATTCGCGTACTAACACCGGGGAGCTGTTTTTT. Translated: CASIRHSRTNTGELFF.

CDR3 protein: CASSLGRDLRSSPLHF. The DNA of the CDR3 is TGTGCCAGCAGCTTAGGACGGGACCTTAGGAGCTCACCCCTCCACTTT. The genes are TRBV11-3 and TRBJ1-6; the D gene is possibly TRBD1 (5 bases). Germline loops: CDR1 SGHNT, CDR2 YENEEA. V lost 1 base, J lost 10 bases, and 17 bases lay in between. The CDR3 is made up of 16 amino acids.

The chain combines TRBV5-1 with TRBJ2-7; no clear D. Germline CDR1 and CDR2: SGHRS and YFSETQ. The CDR3 has 13 residues. V lost 0 bases, J lost 3 bases, and 7 bases lay in between. CDR3 loop: CASSLAVLYEQYF. The DNA of the CDR3 is TGCGCCAGCAGCTTGGCGGTTCTCTACGAGCAGTACTTC.

In this sample, this clone turned up a few times. The chain uses TRBV29-1 and TRBJ1-1, with D possibly matching TRBD1 (5 bases). The CDR3 is made up of 12 amino acids. The germline gives CDR1 SQVTM, CDR2 ANQGSEA. Deletions cut 8 bases from V and 4 bases from J, with 14 bases between. CDR3 nucleotides: TGCAGCTTGACGCAGGGAGCCACTGAAGCTTTCTTT. Its protein is CSLTQGATEAFF.

The chain links TRBV5-1 to TRBJ2-7; 16 nucleotides line up with TRBD2. This CDR3 comprises 17 residues. With 1 base clipped from V and 6 bases from J, the junction kept 7 bases outside the gene matches. The V gene's germline CDR1 is SGHRS and CDR2 YFSETQ. The CDR3 reads CASSLLGLAGGPGEQYF. As DNA, the CDR3 is TGCGCCAGCAGCTTGTTGGGACTAGCGGGAGGGCCGGGCGAGCAGTACTTC. Using reference TRBV5-1 and TRBJ2-7 for the parts outside the CDR3, the full variable domain is KAGVTQTPRYLIKTRGQQVTLSCSPISGHRSVSWYQQTPGQGLQFLFEYFSETQRNKGNFPGRFSGRQFSNSRSEMNVSTLELGDSALYLCASSLLGLAGGPGEQYFGPGTRLTVT.

By share, this clone ranks as medium-sized. J is TRBJ2-3 and V is TRBV29-1; 8 bases line up with TRBD2. The CDR3 runs to 15 residues. Germline V CDR1 and CDR2: SQVTM, ANQGSEA. The V gene end was trimmed by 3 bases and the J gene end by 3 bases; junction bases not matched to a gene: 8. The CDR3 sequence: CSVEGPAGVTDTQYF. The DNA of the CDR3 is TGCAGCGTTGAGGGCCCAGCGGGAGTAACAGATACGCAGTATTTT.